Shown below are 27 T cell receptor beta chains from a single sample sequenced in a study of T-cell memory formation after mild COVID-19. In TCRdb, the 5' RACE reads were re-called with MiXCR into one record per CDR3 protein. The table lists about 430,000 distinct CDR3 sequences, approximately 25% of them singletons, with 8.8% in the top ten. Sequenced: PBMCs or a T cell subset sorted from them (not recorded which). These receptors were taken from an adult woman who had mild COVID-19 (a few samples of this study predate the infection). Cell type and time point are not known.

This rearrangement joins TRBV11-3 to TRBJ1-2; D ambiguous. V lost 4 bases and J 1 base, leaving 13 bases between the germline ends. Germline lookup yields CDR1 SGHNT and CDR2 YENEEA. This CDR3 has 15 residues. CDR3 bases: TGTGCCAGCAGCTCCCCGGGAATCAATAACTATGGCTACACCTTC. It encodes CASSSPGINNYGYTF.

This clonotype was picked up a small number of times. The chain uses TRBV5-6 and TRBJ1-2, with D perhaps TRBD1 (5 bases). The CDR3 spans 20 residues. V dropped 0 bases and J dropped 2 bases, with 26 bases sitting between them. Germline V gene lookup returns CDR1 SGHDT and CDR2 YYEEEE. In DNA form, the CDR3 reads TGTGCCAGCAGCTTGGGTTTCTATCGGCAGGGTAAGGTTTACAACTATGGCTACACCTTC. As protein: CASSLGFYRQGKVYNYGYTF.

This clonotype occurred a few times. DNA of the CDR3: TGTGCCAGCAGCGGACAGGGAGATGCCCAGACCCAGTACTTC. Protein product: CASSGQGDAQTQYF. The chain is built from TRBV5-4 and TRBJ2-5, with 8 bases lining up with TRBD1. This CDR3 region has 14 residues. With 4 bases clipped from V and 6 bases from J, the junction kept 8 bases outside the gene matches. In germline, CDR1 is SGHNT, CDR2 YYREEE (reference sequence).

This clonotype has more than one count but fewer than ten. This rearrangement joins TRBV30 to TRBJ1-2; D not certain. The length of the CDR3 is 11 residues. Trimming took 4 bases from V and 6 from J, leaving 9 bases between them. Germline V CDR1 and CDR2: GTSNPN, SVGIG (reference sequence). The CDR3 loop reads CAWMKGHGYTF. For the CDR3, the DNA is TGTGCCTGGATGAAGGGTCATGGCTACACCTTC.

This clonotype was detected only a few times. The chain carries TRBV7-3 and TRBJ2-1; D possibly corresponds to TRBD1 (5 bases). The CDR3 runs 17 residues. The V gene lost 5 bases and the J gene lost 0 bases, with 17 bases spanning the gap. Germline V gene lookup returns CDR1 SGHTA and CDR2 FQGTGA. The CDR3: CASSKAAVGPSYNEQFF. CDR3 bases: TGTGCCAGCAGCAAGGCGGCAGTGGGGCCCTCCTACAATGAGCAGTTCTTC. The entire variable domain, with the rest obtained from reference TRBV7-3 and TRBJ2-1, is as follows: GAGVSQTPSNKVTEKGKYVELRCDPISGHTALYWYRQSLGQGPEFLIYFQGTGAADDSGLPNDRFFAVRPEGSVSTLKIQRTERGDSAVYLCASSKAAVGPSYNEQFFGPGTRLTVL.

This clonotype occurred once. The chain uses TRBV5-1 and TRBJ2-3, with a tentative D call TRBD2 (5 bases). Trimming took off 5 bases at V and 2 bases at J, with 12 bases between the two ends. This CDR3 spans 14 amino acids. Germline-derived CDR1 and CDR2 are SGHRS and YFSETQ. The CDR3 sequence: CASRVSRATDTQYF. CDR3 nucleotide sequence: TGCGCCAGCAGGGTCTCGAGGGCCACAGATACGCAGTATTTT. The entire variable domain, with the rest obtained from reference TRBV5-1 and TRBJ2-3, is as follows: KAGVTQTPRYLIKTRGQQVTLSCSPISGHRSVSWYQQTPGQGLQFLFEYFSETQRNKGNFPGRFSGRQFSNSRSEMNVSTLELGDSALYLCASRVSRATDTQYFGPGTRLTVL.

This rearrangement joins TRBV24-1 to TRBJ2-2; TRBD2 matches 8 bases. Germline V gene data show CDR1 as KGHDR and CDR2 as SFDVKD. Unmatched junction bases numbered 3, after V lost 2 bases and J lost 2 bases. The CDR3 is 16 amino acids. For the CDR3, the DNA is TGTGCCACCAGTGATTGGACTAGCCTAAACACCGGGGAGCTGTTTTTT. This encodes CATSDWTSLNTGELFF.

This clonotype showed up just a few times. The gene calls are TRBV6-5 and TRBJ2-7; no clear D gene. V lost 6 bases and J lost 2, with 11 bases in between. Germline values: CDR1 MNHEY, CDR2 SVGAGI. The CDR3 spans 13 residues. CDR3 DNA: TGTGCCAGCAGAAGTTGGCAAGCCTACGAGCAGTACTTC. Translated, it gives CASRSWQAYEQYF.

The chain joins TRBV12-3 or TRBV12-4 to TRBJ2-5; 8 bases map to TRBD1. The V gene end was trimmed by 0 bases and the J gene end by 0 bases; junction bases not matched to a gene: 6. The CDR3 spans 17 residues. This chain's CDR3 is CASSLATGEVYQETQYF. The CDR3 region has the DNA TGTGCCAGCAGTTTAGCGACAGGGGAAGTGTACCAAGAGACCCAGTACTTC.

The chain employs TRBV28 and TRBJ2-7, with a tentative D call TRBD1 (5 bases). CDR1 is MDHEN and CDR2 is SYDVKM in the germline V gene. This CDR3 has 13 residues. V shed 3 bases and J shed 3 bases, with 9 bases lying between them. The CDR3 bases are TGTGCCAGCAGTTTCCGGACAAGCTACGAGCAGTACTTC. It translates to CASSFRTSYEQYF.

The V and J genes are TRBV25-1 and TRBJ2-2; tentative D call: TRBD1 (6 bases). The CDR3 contains 13 residues. Trimming removed 7 bases from V and 4 bases from J, with 10 bases in between. Germline V gives CDR1 MGHDK, CDR2 SYGVNS. The CDR3 coding sequence is TGTGCCAGCAAGCAGGGGATCACCGGGGAGCTGTTTTTT. Translated: CASKQGITGELFF.

The genes are TRBV18 and TRBJ2-3; D is undetermined. CDR1 is KGHSH, CDR2 LQKENI, per germline. Trimming stripped 1 base from V and 5 bases from J, with 16 bases between. The CDR3 runs to 16 residues. CDR3 nucleotide sequence: TGTGCCAGCTCACCACGGGAAGGGCGCCGCGGAGATACGCAGTATTTT. Its protein is CASSPREGRRGDTQYF.

This sequence joins TRBV3-1 and TRBJ1-6; 9 bases are a match to TRBD1. This CDR3 comprises 15 residues. In germline, CDR1 is LGHDT, CDR2 YNNKEL (reference sequence). With V trimmed by 5 bases and J by 6 bases, 5 bases remained unmatched. Here the CDR3 DNA reads TGTGCCAGCAGCGGAGGACAGGGGATTAATTCACCCCTCCACTTT. Amino acid sequence: CASSGGQGINSPLHF.

CDR3 DNA sequence: TGTGCCAGCAGCTTACAGGGGATTTGGCAGCCCCAGCATTTT. Residues: CASSLQGIWQPQHF. V gene TRBV7-9 combines with J gene TRBJ1-5; possible D gene TRBD1, 6 bases. CDR1 SEHNR and CDR2 FQNEAQ come from the germline V gene (reference sequence). This CDR3 contains 14 residues. The germline V and J ends were trimmed by 2 bases and 7 bases, with 12 bases remaining between them. The entire variable domain, with the rest obtained from reference TRBV7-9 and TRBJ1-5, is as follows: DTGVSQNPRHKITKRGQNVTFRCDPISEHNRLYWYRQTLGQGPEFLTYFQNEAQLEKSRLLSDRFSAERPKGSFSTLEIQRTEQGDSAMYLCASSLQGIWQPQHFGDGTRLSIL.

This clonotype was found many times. The chain uses TRBV12-3 or TRBV12-4 and TRBJ2-3; D not certain. This CDR3 is built from 14 residues. The V end was cut by 0 bases, the J end by 2 bases, with 6 bases between. The CDR3 nucleotides read TGTGCCAGCAGTTTAGCCCGATACACAGATACGCAGTATTTT. Protein: CASSLARYTDTQYF.

The chain uses TRBV11-3 and TRBJ2-2, with D perhaps TRBD2 (5 bases). CDR3 size: 14 residues. With 8 bases removed from V and 1 base from J, the gap between germline ends came to 11 bases. The V gene's germline CDR1 is SGHNT and CDR2 YENEEA. Here the CDR3 reads CASLVGENTGELFF. DNA of the CDR3: TGTGCCAGCCTTGTCGGGGAGAACACCGGGGAGCTGTTTTTT.

V gene TRBV5-1 combines with J gene TRBJ2-7; the D gene is possibly TRBD2 (5 bases). The CDR3 runs to 15 residues. Trimming removed 0 bases at V and 3 bases at J, with 13 bases between. CDR1 and CDR2 (germline): SGHRS, YFSETQ. The CDR3: CASSLAAPGFYEQYF. In nucleotides, the CDR3 is TGCGCCAGCAGCTTGGCGGCACCGGGGTTCTACGAGCAGTACTTC.

The chain recombines TRBV7-9 with TRBJ2-7; TRBD1 or TRBD2 may be the D gene (5 bases each). Trimming pared 4 bases from V and 3 bases from J, leaving 16 bases between. Per the germline V gene, CDR1 is SEHNR and CDR2 is FQNEAQ (reference sequence). The CDR3 contains 15 residues. In DNA, the CDR3 is TGTGCCAGCAGCTCCCGGGACCTCTGGGACTACGAGCAGTACTTC. Its translation: CASSSRDLWDYEQYF.

In this sample, this clonotype turned up a few times. V gene TRBV4-1 combines with J gene TRBJ2-1; D not resolved. Trimming took 3 bases from V and 0 from J, leaving 12 bases between them. CDR1 is MGHRA, CDR2 YSYEKL, per germline. The length of the CDR3 is 16 residues. As DNA, the CDR3 is TGCGCCAGCAGCCATGATCCCGCAAGCTCCTACAATGAGCAGTTCTTC. Its protein product is CASSHDPASSYNEQFF.

In this sample, this clonotype turned up a few times. The CDR3 spells CASSVRGNYGYTF. CDR3 bases: TGTGCCAGTAGTGTCAGGGGGAACTATGGCTACACCTTC. This sequence joins TRBV19 and TRBJ1-2, with TRBD1 identical over 7 bases. Trimming took 5 bases from V and 2 from J; bases not matched to a gene: 2. The length of the CDR3 is 13 residues. The germline V gene has CDR1 LNHDA and CDR2 SQIVND (reference sequence).

In its sample, this clonotype was seen a few times. In DNA, the CDR3 is TGTGCCAGCAGCCAAGATTGGACAGGGTCTGGCTACACCTTC. Its protein product is CASSQDWTGSGYTF. The V call is TRBV3-1, the J call TRBJ1-2; 8 nucleotides line up with TRBD1. The CDR3 runs to 14 residues. J gave up 7 bases and V 0 bases, and 4 bases lay outside the gene matches. Germline CDR1 is LGHDT and CDR2 is YNNKEL (reference sequence). Full variable domain (rest looked up from reference TRBV3-1 and TRBJ1-2): DTAVSQTPKYLVTQMGNDKSIKCEQNLGHDTMYWYKQDSKKFLKIMFSYNNKELIINETVPNRFSPKSPDKAHLNLHINSLELGDSAVYFCASSQDWTGSGYTFGSGTRLTVV.

The V and J genes are TRBV11-2 and TRBJ2-5, with 7 bases aligning to TRBD2. With V trimmed by 2 bases and J by 5 bases, 11 bases remained unmatched. This CDR3 comprises 16 residues. Germline V lookup: CDR1 SGHAT, CDR2 FQNNGV. The CDR3 nucleotides are TGTGCCAGCAGCTTATCTCTAGCGGAGTGGGGGGAGACCCAGTACTTC. It is translated as CASSLSLAEWGETQYF. The full variable domain, with the rest looked up from reference TRBV11-2 and TRBJ2-5, is EAGVAQSPRYKIIEKRQSVAFWCNPISGHATLYWYQQILGQGPKLLIQFQNNGVVDDSQLPKDRFSAERLKGVDSTLKIQPAKLEDSAVYLCASSLSLAEWGETQYFGPGTRLLVL.

There are a few counts of this clonotype. CDR3 protein: CSARKGYEQYF. The DNA for the CDR3 is TGCAGTGCTAGAAAGGGCTACGAGCAGTACTTC. The chain uses TRBV20-1 and TRBJ2-7; D not certain. Germline CDR1 is DFQATT and CDR2 is SNEGSKA (reference sequence). There are 11 residues in the CDR3. Deletions cut 2 bases from V and 3 bases from J, with 5 bases between.

The gene calls are TRBV10-3 and TRBJ2-3, with a weak D call TRBD2 (6 bases). The germline V gene has CDR1 ENHRY and CDR2 SYGVKD. V lost 6 bases to trimming and J lost 2 bases, with 12 bases between them. The CDR3 covers 14 residues. This CDR3 is CAIRTGDSTDTQYF. The CDR3 DNA reads TGTGCCATCAGAACGGGGGATTCCACAGATACGCAGTATTTT.

CDR3 coding DNA: TGTGCCAGCAGCATTATTATTGGGGGGGAGCTGTTTTTT. Encoded protein: CASSIIIGGELFF. The rearrangement joins TRBV9 to TRBJ2-2, with D unresolved. CDR1 and CDR2 from the germline V gene are SGDLS and YYNGEE. V was trimmed by 4 bases and J by 8 bases, leaving 12 bases between them. The CDR3 has 13 amino acids. The variable domain in full, completed from reference TRBV9 and TRBJ2-2, reads DSGVTQTPKHLITATGQRVTLRCSPRSGDLSVYWYQQSLDQGLQFLIQYYNGEERAKGNILERFSAQQFPDLHSELNLSSLELGDSALYFCASSIIIGGELFFGEGSRLTVL.

V and J are TRBV4-3 and TRBJ2-1; 8 bases map to TRBD2. V lost 0 bases to trimming and J lost 6 bases; unmatched junction nucleotides: 10. The CDR3 contains 17 residues. Germline V gene data show CDR1 as LGHNA and CDR2 as YSLEER. CDR3 in DNA: TGCGCCAGCAGCCAAGATATCGGAGCGGGAGTCTTCAATGAGCAGTTCTTC. It translates to CASSQDIGAGVFNEQFF.

Only a few counts were recorded for this clonotype. V usage is TRBV24-1 and J usage is TRBJ1-5; 7 bases map to TRBD1. Germline V gene data show CDR1 as KGHDR and CDR2 as SFDVKD. V trimming: 4 bases; J trimming: 11 bases; junction bases outside the gene matches: 7. The CDR3 spans 13 residues. CDR3 amino acids: CATSDHDREAQHF. CDR3 nucleotide sequence: TGTGCCACCAGTGACCACGACAGGGAGGCCCAGCATTTT.